Listed below are T cell receptor beta chains from one sample, sequenced in a study of T cells after yellow fever vaccination. TCRdb ran MiXCR on the 5' RACE reads and lists one entry per CDR3 protein. The repertoire holds approximately 340,000 distinct CDR3 sequences, with roughly 8.7% as singletons. Sequences were derived from PBMCs, sampled on the day of the first yellow fever vaccination. The source of these receptors is a man in his late teens or twenties who received the YFV17D yellow fever vaccine. Both conserved end residues are part of each CDR3. A D gene is named only where the DNA matches it firmly. Only part of the rows carry a size: once, few, many, or a class if the clone is expanded.

J | size | V | D | CDR3 | DNA
TRBJ2-5 | . | TRBV5-6 | TRBD2 | CASTPGLAGIQETQYF | TGTGCCAGCACCCCGGGACTAGCGGGGATCCAAGAGACCCAGTACTTC
TRBJ2-3 | many | TRBV7-3 | . | CASSRRILPDTQYF | TGTGCCAGCAGCCGAAGAATCCTACCAGATACGCAGTATTTT
TRBJ2-3 | many | TRBV6-5 | . | CASSYGIGTDTQYF | TGTGCCAGCAGTTACGGTATTGGCACAGATACGCAGTATTTT
TRBJ2-1 | few | TRBV5-1 | . | CASSLGQEGIDEQFF | TGCGCCAGCAGCTTGGGGCAGGAGGGAATTGACGAGCAGTTCTTC
TRBJ1-1 | few | TRBV5-1 | . | CASSGDMNTEAFF | TGCGCCAGCAGCGGTGACATGAACACTGAAGCTTTCTTT
TRBJ1-1 | . | TRBV12-3/TRBV12-4 | . | CASSFRGISPEAFF | TGTGCCAGCAGTTTCAGAGGGATCAGTCCTGAAGCTTTCTTT
TRBJ2-7 | few | TRBV4-3 | . | CASSQETRGFYEQYF | TGCGCCAGCAGCCAAGAGACTAGGGGGTTCTACGAGCAGTACTTC
TRBJ1-1 | . | TRBV20-1 | TRBD1 | CSARTGGMNTEAFF | TGCAGTGCTAGGACAGGGGGCATGAACACTGAAGCTTTCTTT
TRBJ1-2 | . | TRBV6-2/TRBV6-3 | . | CASSWQVPHGYTF | TGTGCCAGCAGTTGGCAGGTGCCCCATGGCTACACCTTC
TRBJ2-1 | many | TRBV18 | TRBD2 | CASSPTAGGPHEQFF | TGTGCCAGCTCACCAACGGCGGGGGGGCCCCATGAGCAGTTCTTC
TRBJ2-3 | . | TRBV4-3 | TRBD2 | CASSQLTSGGHGGTDTQYF | TGCGCCAGCAGCCAGTTGACTAGCGGGGGCCATGGGGGAACAGATACGCAGTATTTT
TRBJ2-7 | . | TRBV5-4 | TRBD1 | CASSLHTGGNSYEQYF | TGTGCCAGCAGCTTGCATACAGGGGGTAACTCCTACGAGCAGTACTTC
TRBJ1-5 | . | TRBV5-5 | TRBD1 | CASSSTGVSNQPQHF | TGTGCCAGCAGCTCCACAGGGGTTAGCAATCAGCCCCAGCATTTT
TRBJ1-1 | . | TRBV7-3 | . | CASSFAGDTEAFF | TGTGCCAGCAGCTTCGCGGGGGACACTGAAGCTTTCTTT